This passage covers 6 T cell receptor beta chains from one sample sequenced in a study of Ad26.COV2.S vaccination and SARS-CoV-2 variants. Treatment meaning: 15 to 20 received Ad26.COV2.S at low or high dose, single or two shots; a few received placebo; per-sample allocation not given. Repertoires come from day 63 after the first vaccine or placebo injection. Assay: immunoSEQ multiplex PCR; the TCRdb copy retains only in-frame clones and omits some. The sample lists some 300,000 clones; approximately 86% were seen once. Source: peripheral blood, taken in a trial of Ad26.COV2.S vaccine versus placebo. The source is a person aged 18-60 years who received the Ad26.COV2.S COVID-19 vaccine or a placebo.

This clone was recorded a few times. The genes are TRBV11-2 and TRBJ1-6, with a weak D call TRBD1 (5 bases). The germline V gene has CDR1 SGHAT and CDR2 FQNNGV. The CDR3 runs 14 residues. Trimming stripped 4 bases from V and 6 bases from J, with 10 bases between. The CDR3 DNA reads as TGTGCCAGCAGCTCAGGGAGTTTTAATTCACCCCTCCACTTT. It translates to CASSSGSFNSPLHF.

This clone was detected only once. This chain connects TRBV28 to TRBJ1-2, with D unclear. The CDR3 runs to 14 residues. CDR1 is MDHEN, CDR2 SYDVKM, per germline. V was shortened by 2 bases and J by 4 bases, with 11 bases between the two germline ends. Here the CDR3 reads CASSLVAPPYGYTF. The CDR3, as DNA: TGTGCCAGCAGTTTAGTCGCACCCCCCTATGGCTACACCTTC.

The chain couples TRBV15 to TRBJ2-5; TRBD1 or TRBD2 may be the D gene (5 bases each). Germline CDR1 reads LNHNV; CDR2 reads YYDKDF (reference sequence). The CDR3 contains 17 residues. V shed 1 base and J shed 5 bases, with 20 bases lying between them. The CDR3 nucleotides read TGTGCCACCAGCAGAGGTTTAAGTGGGGGTCCGACGGAGACCCAGTACTTC. Encoded protein: CATSRGLSGGPTETQYF.

The rearrangement joins TRBV14 to TRBJ1-2; no definite D call. Trimming took 1 base from V and 1 from J, leaving 7 bases between them. The V gene's germline CDR1 is SGHDN and CDR2 FVKESK. The CDR3 consists of 14 residues. The CDR3 nucleotides read TGTGCCAGCAGCCAAGCGACCGTTAACTATGGCTACACCTTC. It codes for CASSQATVNYGYTF.

This clone has just one count. This chain connects TRBV2 to TRBJ1-4, with a possible D match to TRBD1 (5 bases). CDR1 SNHLY and CDR2 FYNNEI come from the germline V gene. Trimming stripped 9 bases from V and 4 bases from J, with 12 bases between. The CDR3 runs to 13 residues. CDR3 loop: CARGTADNEKLFF. The DNA of the CDR3 is TGTGCCAGGGGGACCGCCGATAATGAAAAACTGTTTTTT.

This chain uses TRBV11-3 with TRBJ2-2; tentatively, D is TRBD1 (6 bases). The CDR3 has 16 amino acids. From germline, CDR1 is SGHNT and CDR2 YENEEA. Trimming removed 7 bases from V and 0 bases from J, with 15 bases in between. The CDR3 sequence: CASTQVGGSNTGELFF. The CDR3 DNA follows: TGTGCCAGCACCCAAGTAGGGGGATCGAACACCGGGGAGCTGTTTTTT.